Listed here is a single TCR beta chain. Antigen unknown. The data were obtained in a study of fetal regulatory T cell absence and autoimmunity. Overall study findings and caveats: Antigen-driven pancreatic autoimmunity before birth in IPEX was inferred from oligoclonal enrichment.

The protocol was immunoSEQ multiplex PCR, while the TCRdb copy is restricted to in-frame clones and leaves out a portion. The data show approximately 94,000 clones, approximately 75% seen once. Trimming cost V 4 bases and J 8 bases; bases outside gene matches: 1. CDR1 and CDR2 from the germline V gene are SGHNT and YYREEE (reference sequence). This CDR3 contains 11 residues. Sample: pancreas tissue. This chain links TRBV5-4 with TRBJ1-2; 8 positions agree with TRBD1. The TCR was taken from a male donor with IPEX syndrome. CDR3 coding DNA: TGTGCCAGCAGCCCAGGGGGCGGCTACACCTTC. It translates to CASSPGGGYTF.